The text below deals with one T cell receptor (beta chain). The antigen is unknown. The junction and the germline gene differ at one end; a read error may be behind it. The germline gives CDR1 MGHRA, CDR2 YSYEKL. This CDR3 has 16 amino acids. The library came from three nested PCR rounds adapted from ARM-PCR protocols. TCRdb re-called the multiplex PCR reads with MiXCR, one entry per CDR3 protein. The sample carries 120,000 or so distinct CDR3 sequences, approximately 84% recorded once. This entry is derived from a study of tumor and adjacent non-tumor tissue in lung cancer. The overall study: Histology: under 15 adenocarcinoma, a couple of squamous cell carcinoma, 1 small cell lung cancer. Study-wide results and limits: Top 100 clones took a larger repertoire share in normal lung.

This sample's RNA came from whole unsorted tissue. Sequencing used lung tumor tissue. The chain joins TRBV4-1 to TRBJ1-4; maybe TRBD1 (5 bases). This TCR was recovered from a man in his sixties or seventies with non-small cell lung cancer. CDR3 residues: CASSQASRGYDEKLFF. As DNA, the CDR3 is TGCGCCAGTAGCCAAGCTTCGCGGGGCTATGATGAAAAACTGTTTTTT.